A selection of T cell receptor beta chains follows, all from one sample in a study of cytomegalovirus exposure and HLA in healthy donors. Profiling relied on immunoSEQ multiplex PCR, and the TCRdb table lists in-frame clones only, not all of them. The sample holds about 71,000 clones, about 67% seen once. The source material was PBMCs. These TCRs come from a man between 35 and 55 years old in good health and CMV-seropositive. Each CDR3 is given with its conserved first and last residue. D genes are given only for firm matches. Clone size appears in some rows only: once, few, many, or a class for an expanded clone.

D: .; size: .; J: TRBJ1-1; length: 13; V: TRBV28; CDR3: CASSNLKNTEAFF; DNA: TGTGCCAGCAGTAACTTAAAGAACACTGAAGCTTTCTTT
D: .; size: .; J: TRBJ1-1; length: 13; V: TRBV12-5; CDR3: CASGETGSGGAFF; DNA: TGTGCTAGTGGAGAGACAGGTTCCGGGGGGGCTTTCTTT
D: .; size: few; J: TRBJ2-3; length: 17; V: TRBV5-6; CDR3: CASSLAQTWFSTDTQYF; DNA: TGTGCCAGCAGCTTGGCCCAAACATGGTTTAGCACAGATACGCAGTATTTT
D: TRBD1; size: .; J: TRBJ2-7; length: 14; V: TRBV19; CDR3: CASMGNTGGREQYF; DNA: TGTGCCAGTATGGGGAATACAGGGGGCCGCGAGCAGTACTTC
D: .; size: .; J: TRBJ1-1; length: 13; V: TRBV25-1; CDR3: CASSDPRDTEAFF; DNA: TGTGCCAGCAGTGATCCCAGGGACACTGAAGCTTTCTTT
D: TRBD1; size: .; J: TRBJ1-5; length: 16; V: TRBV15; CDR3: CATSRTVDRGNQPQHF; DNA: TGTGCCACCAGCAGAACCGTCGACAGGGGTAATCAGCCCCAGCATTTT
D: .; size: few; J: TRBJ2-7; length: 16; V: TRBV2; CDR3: CASSEPGGMSSYEQYF; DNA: TGTGCCAGCAGTGAACCAGGAGGGATGAGCTCCTACGAGCAGTACTTC
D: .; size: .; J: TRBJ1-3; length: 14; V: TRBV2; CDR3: CASSGLLSGNTIYF; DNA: TGTGCCAGCAGTGGACTGCTCTCTGGAAACACCATATATTTT
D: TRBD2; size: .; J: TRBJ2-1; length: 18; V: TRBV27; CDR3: CASSLRMVTSGRVNEQFF; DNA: TGTGCCAGCAGTTTACGGATGGTAACTAGCGGGAGGGTTAATGAGCAGTTCTTC
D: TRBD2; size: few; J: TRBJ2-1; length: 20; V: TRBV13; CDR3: CASSDGLAVNILRSYNEQFF; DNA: TGTGCCAGCAGCGATGGACTAGCGGTCAACATCCTGCGCTCCTACAATGAGCAGTTCTTC
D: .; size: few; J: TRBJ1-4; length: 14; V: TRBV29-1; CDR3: CSVVQGTTNEKLFF; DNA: TGCAGCGTGGTTCAGGGGACAACTAATGAAAAACTGTTTTTT
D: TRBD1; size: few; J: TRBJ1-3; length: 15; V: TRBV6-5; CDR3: CASSITGAVGNTIYF; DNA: TGTGCCAGCAGCATAACAGGGGCGGTCGGAAACACCATATATTTT
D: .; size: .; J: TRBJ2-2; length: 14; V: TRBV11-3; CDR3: CASSRAQGTGELFF; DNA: TGTGCCAGCAGCCGCGCACAGGGTACCGGGGAGCTGTTTTTT
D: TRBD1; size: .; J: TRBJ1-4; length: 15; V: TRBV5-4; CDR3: CASSLRQGSNEKLFF; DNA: TGTGCCAGCAGCCTACGACAGGGTTCAAATGAAAAACTGTTTTTT
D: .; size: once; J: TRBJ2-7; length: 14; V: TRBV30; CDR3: CAWSEVGISYEQYF; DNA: TGTGCCTGGAGTGAGGTCGGGATCTCCTACGAGCAGTACTTC
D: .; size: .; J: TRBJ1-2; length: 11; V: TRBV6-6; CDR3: CASGTGGGYTF; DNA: TGTGCCAGCGGAACCGGAGGTGGCTACACCTTC
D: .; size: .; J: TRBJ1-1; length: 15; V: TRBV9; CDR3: CASSVAGTPNTEAFF; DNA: TGTGCCAGCAGCGTAGCCGGGACACCAAACACTGAAGCTTTCTTT
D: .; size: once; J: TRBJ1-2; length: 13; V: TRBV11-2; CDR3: CASSPDNNYGYTF; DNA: TGTGCCAGTTCTCCGGACAATAACTATGGCTACACCTTC
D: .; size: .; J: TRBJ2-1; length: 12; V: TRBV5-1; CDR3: CASSVSNNEQFF; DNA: TGCGCCAGCAGCGTTAGTAACAATGAGCAGTTCTTC
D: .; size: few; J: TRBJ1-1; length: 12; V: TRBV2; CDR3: CASIAGWAEAFF; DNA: TGTGCCAGCATCGCCGGGTGGGCTGAAGCTTTCTTT
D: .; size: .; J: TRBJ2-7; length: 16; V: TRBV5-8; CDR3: CASSLLGTSYSYEQYF; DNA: TGTGCCAGCAGCTTGCTCGGGACTTCATACTCCTACGAGCAGTACTTC
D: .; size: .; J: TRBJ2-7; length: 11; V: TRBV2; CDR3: CASSTGYEQYF; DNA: TGTGCCAGCAGCACTGGCTACGAGCAGTACTTC
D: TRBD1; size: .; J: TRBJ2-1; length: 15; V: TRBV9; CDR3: CASSVAQGKGDEQFF; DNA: TGTGCCAGCAGCGTGGCACAGGGGAAAGGGGATGAGCAGTTCTTC
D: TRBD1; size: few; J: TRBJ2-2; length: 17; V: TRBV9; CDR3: CASSVGGTGGLTGELFF; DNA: TGTGCCAGCAGCGTAGGCGGGACAGGGGGCCTCACCGGGGAGCTGTTTTTT
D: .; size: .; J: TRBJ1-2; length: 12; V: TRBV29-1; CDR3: CSVESGVNGYTF; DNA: TGCAGCGTTGAATCAGGGGTAAATGGCTACACCTTC
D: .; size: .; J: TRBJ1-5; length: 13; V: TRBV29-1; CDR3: CSAESATGQPQHF; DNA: TGCAGCGCCGAGAGTGCGACGGGTCAGCCCCAGCATTTT
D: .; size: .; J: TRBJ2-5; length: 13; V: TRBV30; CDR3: CAWSLQQQETQYF; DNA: TGTGCCTGGAGTTTACAGCAACAAGAGACCCAGTACTTC
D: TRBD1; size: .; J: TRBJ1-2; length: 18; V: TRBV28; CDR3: CASSDYVDRDRARGGYTF; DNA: TGTGCCAGCAGCGATTACGTAGACCGGGACAGGGCTCGAGGTGGCTACACCTTC
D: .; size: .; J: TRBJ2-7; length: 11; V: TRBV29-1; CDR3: CSVEWADGQYF; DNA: TGCAGCGTTGAATGGGCAGATGGGCAGTACTTC
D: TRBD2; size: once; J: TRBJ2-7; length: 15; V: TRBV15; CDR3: CATSREAGGPYEQYF; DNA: TGTGCCACCAGCAGAGAGGCGGGAGGGCCGTACGAGCAGTACTTC
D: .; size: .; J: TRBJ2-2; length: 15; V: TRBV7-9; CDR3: CASSFSLSDSGELFF; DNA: TGTGCCAGCAGCTTTTCCCTCTCCGACAGCGGGGAGCTGTTTTTT
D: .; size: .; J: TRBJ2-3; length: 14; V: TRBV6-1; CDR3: CASRTGRATDTQYF; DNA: TGTGCCAGCAGGACCGGGAGAGCAACAGATACGCAGTATTTT
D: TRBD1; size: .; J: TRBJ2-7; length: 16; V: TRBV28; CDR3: CASSGTGAAQPYEQYF; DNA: TGTGCCAGCAGCGGGACAGGGGCCGCCCAACCCTACGAGCAGTACTTC
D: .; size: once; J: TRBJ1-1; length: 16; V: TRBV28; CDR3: CASIHGAGVGSTEAFF; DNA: TGTGCCAGCATCCATGGGGCAGGGGTTGGGAGTACTGAAGCTTTCTTT
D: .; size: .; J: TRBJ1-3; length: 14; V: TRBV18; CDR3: CASSPGASGNTIYF; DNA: TGTGCCAGCTCACCAGGGGCTTCTGGAAACACCATATATTTT
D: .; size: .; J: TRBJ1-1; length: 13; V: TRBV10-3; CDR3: CATNREMNTEAFF; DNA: TGTGCCACCAACAGGGAGATGAACACTGAAGCTTTCTTT
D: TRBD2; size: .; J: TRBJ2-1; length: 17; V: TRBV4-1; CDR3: CASSQEGGTSAPDQQFF; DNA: TGCGCCAGCAGCCAAGAAGGCGGGACTAGCGCTCCCGATCAACAGTTCTTC
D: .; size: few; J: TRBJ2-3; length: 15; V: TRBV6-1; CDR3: CASSLRGGGKDTQYF; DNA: TGTGCCAGCAGTCTCAGGGGCGGGGGCAAGGATACGCAGTATTTT
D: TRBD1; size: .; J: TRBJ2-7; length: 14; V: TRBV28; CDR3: CASTPSGGIYEQYF; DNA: TGTGCCAGCACCCCATCAGGGGGCATCTACGAGCAGTACTTC
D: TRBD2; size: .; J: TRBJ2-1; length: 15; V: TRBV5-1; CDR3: CASSWGLAGVNEQFF; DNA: TGCGCCAGCAGCTGGGGACTAGCGGGCGTCAATGAGCAGTTCTTC
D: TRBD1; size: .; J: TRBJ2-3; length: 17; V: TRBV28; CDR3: CASSPQTGGLPPDTQYF; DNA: TGTGCCAGCAGTCCCCAGACAGGGGGCCTTCCACCAGATACGCAGTATTTT
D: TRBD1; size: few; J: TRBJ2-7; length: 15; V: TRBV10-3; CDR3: CAISPRTGVDDEQYF; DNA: TGTGCCATCAGTCCCCGGACAGGGGTGGATGACGAGCAGTACTTC